This note documents a single T cell receptor (beta chain) sequence. Its cognate antigen is unknown. Treatment here: roughly nine-day PBMC culture with coronavirus spike peptide pools or control peptides (ViraFEST assay). The culture of two million PBMCs per well included approximately 10 IU/ml IL-2 and 9.5 to 10 ug/ml peptide pools. This sample stems from a study of vaccination and CD4 T cells after COVID-19. Looking at the study overall: Post-diagnosis, post-COVID samples were collected after a median approximately 110 days, ranging 35 to 161. The stimulus for the cells was overlapping spike peptides derived from SARS-CoV-2, HCoV-NL63, HCoV-OC43 and HCoV-229E.

CDR1 is MNHNS and CDR2 is SASEGT in the germline V gene. The CDR3 sequence is 13 residues long. With 8 bases clipped from V and 0 bases from J, the junction kept 2 bases outside the gene matches. Whole-study results and caveats: In convalescent patients, 304 of 307 vaccine-specific clones were mono-reactive for SARS-CoV-2 spike.

The study sequenced cultured CD4+ T cell DNA using the Oncomine TCR Beta short-read assay. TCRdb re-called the PCR reads with MiXCR, one entry per CDR3 protein. The sample has around 20,000 distinct CDR3 sequences; approximately 50% are singletons. The rearrangement joins TRBV6-1 to TRBJ2-7; TRBD1 matches at 9 bases. The TCR comes from a human donor who had recovered from COVID-19. This specimen consisted of CD4+ T cells from blood, cultured in vitro, obtained before SARS-CoV-2 vaccination. CDR3 in amino acids: CASWDRVSYEQYF. The CDR3 DNA is TGTGCCAGCTGGGACAGGGTCTCCTACGAGCAGTACTTC.